This TCR beta chain was recorded in a study of radiation and T cells in renal cell carcinoma. As regards this clone: Its antigen is not identified.

CDR1 and CDR2 from the germline V gene are SGHRS and YFSETQ. V was shortened by 4 bases and J by 1 base, with 11 bases between the two germline ends. This CDR3 spans 14 amino acids. Time point meaning: blood 4 weeks post-SBRT, at nephrectomy. As for treatment: 15 Gy SBRT to primary tumor, nephrectomy 4 weeks later. Nephrectomy followed 15 Gy stereotactic body radiation by 4 weeks. Here immunoSEQ multiplex PCR was the method, and the copy in TCRdb shows in-frame clones only, minus some. The sample comprises 40,000 to 50,000 clones, roughly 82% of which are singletons, and 27% rests with the top ten. General study results and limits: Top tumor clonotypes rose in blood 2 weeks post-radiation, then contracted. Baseline intratumoral clonotype presence is unknown without pretreatment biopsies.

The chain has TRBV5-1 and TRBJ2-5; perhaps TRBD2 as D (5 bases). The source was blood, collected from a patient whose treatment included radiotherapy and nephrectomy. This sequence was found in a woman between 65 and 79 years old with renal cell carcinoma. The chain's CDR3 is CASSTGLVQETQYF. The CDR3 DNA reads as TGCGCCAGCAGCACCGGACTCGTCCAAGAGACCCAGTACTTC.